This T cell receptor (beta chain) comes out of a study of T-cell memory formation after mild COVID-19. Study overall: TCR clusters mostly belonged to single donors.

Germline assignment: CDR1 SGHTA and CDR2 FQGNSA. With 0 bases clipped from V and 9 bases from J, the junction kept 8 bases outside the gene matches. The CDR3 totals 16 residues. TCRdb fed the 5' RACE reads into MiXCR, producing one record per CDR3 protein. There are approximately 34,000 distinct CDR3 sequences in the sample; just under 8% occur only once, and 29% lies in the top ten. Findings of the study overall: Balance between CD4 and CD8 was seen in clones contracting day 15 to 85, and a CD4+ lean was seen in later expanders. A subset of responding clones appeared in pre-infection memory, suggesting cross-reactive memory joined. The second-wave clones peaking on day 37 were not confirmed as SARS-CoV-2-specific.

This clonotype was seen many times. Its specificity is unknown. The rearrangement uses TRBV7-2 and TRBJ2-1, with TRBD2 matching over 10 bases. Sequencing was carried out using PBMCs or a T cell subset sorted from them (not recorded which). This receptor was taken from a man aged 18 to 35 who had mild COVID-19 (a few samples of this study predate the infection). Cell type and time point are not known. The CDR3: CASSLATQAGGGEQFF. CDR3 nucleotide sequence: TGTGCCAGCAGCTTAGCGACGCAAGCGGGGGGGGGTGAGCAGTTCTTC.